The clone carrying this T cell receptor (beta chain) was counted once. This CDR3 has 14 residues. Germline V CDR1 and CDR2: SNHLY, FYNNEI. V trimming: 4 bases; J trimming: 2 bases; junction bases outside the gene matches: 0. This entry belongs to a study of STAT5B mutations in CD4+ large granular lymphocyte leukemia. This table comes from immunoSEQ multiplex PCR, and its TCRdb copy is limited to in-frame clones, with some not included. The data show about 30,000 clones, roughly three quarters seen once. The source material was CD4+ T cells from blood buffy coats. This sequence originates from a human donor in good health. V is TRBV2 and J is TRBJ2-5; 11 bases map to TRBD1. The CDR3, as DNA: TGTGCCAGCAGTGGGGACAGGGGGCAAGAGACCCAGTACTTC. This translates into CASSGDRGQETQYF.